This T cell receptor beta chain originates from a study of cytomegalovirus exposure and HLA in healthy donors. The PCR ran on 60 Vbeta and 13 Jbeta primers. The data were produced by immunoSEQ multiplex PCR, yet TCRdb's version contains in-frame clones alone and is incomplete. The specimen's table records fewer than 150,000 clones. Trimming at V came to 2 bases and at J to 16 bases, leaving 6 bases not matched to a gene. This CDR3 has 12 amino acids. Per germline, CDR1 MDHEN and CDR2 SYDVKM. The sequencing input was PBMCs. The V gene is TRBV28, the J gene TRBJ2-1, with 9 bases identical to TRBD1. The receptor's source is an older woman in good health and CMV-seronegative. The CDR3 protein is CASSLSGTGGFF. CDR3 nucleotides: TGTGCCAGCAGTTTAAGCGGTACAGGGGGCTTCTTC.